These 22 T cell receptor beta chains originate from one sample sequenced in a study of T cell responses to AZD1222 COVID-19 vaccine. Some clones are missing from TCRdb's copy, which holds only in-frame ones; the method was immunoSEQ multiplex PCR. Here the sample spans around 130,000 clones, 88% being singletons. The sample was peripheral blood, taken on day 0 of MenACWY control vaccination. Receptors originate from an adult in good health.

The CDR3 DNA reads as TGTGCCAGCAGTCCCGAAGTAGAAAAACTGTTTTTT. It yields the protein CASSPEVEKLFF. The chain combines TRBV28 with TRBJ1-4; D is undetermined. Trimming shortened V by 5 bases and J by 8 bases, and 9 bases separated the two germline ends. The CDR3 contains 12 residues. CDR1 MDHEN and CDR2 SYDVKM come from the germline V gene.

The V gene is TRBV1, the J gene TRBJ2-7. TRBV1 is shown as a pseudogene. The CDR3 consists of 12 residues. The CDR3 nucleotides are TGCACCAGCAGCGGGATGGGTTACGAGCAGTACTTC. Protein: CTSSGMGYEQYF.

The CDR3: CASSSSSGNYEQYF. DNA for the CDR3: TGTGCCAGCAGCTCCTCTAGCGGGAACTACGAGCAGTACTTC. The V and J genes are TRBV5-4 and TRBJ2-7; TRBD2 matches 9 bases. The CDR3 is 14 amino acids. Germline V CDR1 and CDR2: SGHNT, YYREEE (reference sequence). With 3 bases clipped from V and 3 bases from J, the junction kept 4 bases outside the gene matches.

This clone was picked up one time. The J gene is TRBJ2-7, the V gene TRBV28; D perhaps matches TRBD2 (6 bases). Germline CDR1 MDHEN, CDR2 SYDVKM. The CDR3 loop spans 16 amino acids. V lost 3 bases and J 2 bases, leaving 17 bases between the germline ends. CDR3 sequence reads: CASSFSNLAIPYEQYF. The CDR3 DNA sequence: TGTGCCAGCAGTTTTAGTAACCTAGCGATCCCCTACGAGCAGTACTTC. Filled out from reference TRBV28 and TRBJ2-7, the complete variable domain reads DVKVTQSSRYLVKRTGEKVFLECVQDMDHENMFWYRQDPGLGLRLIYFSYDVKMKEKGDIPEGYSVSREKKERFSLILESASTNQTSMYLCASSFSNLAIPYEQYFGPGTRLTVT.

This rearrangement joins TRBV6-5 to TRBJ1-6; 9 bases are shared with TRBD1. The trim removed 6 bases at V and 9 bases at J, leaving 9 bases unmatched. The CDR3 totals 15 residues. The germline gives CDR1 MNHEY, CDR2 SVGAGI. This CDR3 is CASSRSRDRASPLHF. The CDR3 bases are TGTGCCAGCAGCCGAAGCCGGGACAGGGCTTCACCCCTCCACTTT.

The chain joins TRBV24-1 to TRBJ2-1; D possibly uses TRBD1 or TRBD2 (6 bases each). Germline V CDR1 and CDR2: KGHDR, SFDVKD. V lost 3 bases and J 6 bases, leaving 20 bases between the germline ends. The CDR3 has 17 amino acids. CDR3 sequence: CATSDIRPSGAPNEQFF. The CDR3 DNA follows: TGTGCCACCAGTGATATAAGACCCTCGGGGGCCCCCAATGAGCAGTTCTTC.

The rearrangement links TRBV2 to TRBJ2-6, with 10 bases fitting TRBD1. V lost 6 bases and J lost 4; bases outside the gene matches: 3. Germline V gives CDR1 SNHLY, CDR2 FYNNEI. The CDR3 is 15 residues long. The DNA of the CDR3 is TGTGCCAGCAGGGACAGGGGGACAGGGGCCAACGTCCTGACTTTC. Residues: CASRDRGTGANVLTF.

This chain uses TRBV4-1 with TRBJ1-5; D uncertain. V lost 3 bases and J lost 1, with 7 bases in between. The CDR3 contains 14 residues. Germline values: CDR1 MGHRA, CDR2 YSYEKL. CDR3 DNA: TGCGCCAGCAGCCAGGTCCAAAGCAATCAGCCCCAGCATTTT. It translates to CASSQVQSNQPQHF.

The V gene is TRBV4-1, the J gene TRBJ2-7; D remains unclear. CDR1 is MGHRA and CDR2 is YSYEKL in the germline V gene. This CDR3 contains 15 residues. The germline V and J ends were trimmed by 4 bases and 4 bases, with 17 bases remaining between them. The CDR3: CASSPTGGTEYEQYF. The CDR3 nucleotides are TGCGCCAGCAGCCCGACGGGCGGCACCGAATACGAGCAGTACTTC.

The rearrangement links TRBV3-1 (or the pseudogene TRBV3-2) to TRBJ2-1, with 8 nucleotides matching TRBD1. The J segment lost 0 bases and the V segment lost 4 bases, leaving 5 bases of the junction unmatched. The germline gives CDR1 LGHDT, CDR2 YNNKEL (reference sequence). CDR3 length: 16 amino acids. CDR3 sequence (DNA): TGTGCCAGCAGCCTTAACACAGGGGGCTCCTACAATGAGCAGTTCTTC. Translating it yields CASSLNTGGSYNEQFF.

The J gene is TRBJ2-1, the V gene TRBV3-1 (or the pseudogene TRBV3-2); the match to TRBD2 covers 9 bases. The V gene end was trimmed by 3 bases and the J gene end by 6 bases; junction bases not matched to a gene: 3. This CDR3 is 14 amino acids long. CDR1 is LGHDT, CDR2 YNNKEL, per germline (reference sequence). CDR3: CASSQAGGPNEQFF. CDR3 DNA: TGTGCCAGCAGCCAGGCGGGAGGGCCCAATGAGCAGTTCTTC.

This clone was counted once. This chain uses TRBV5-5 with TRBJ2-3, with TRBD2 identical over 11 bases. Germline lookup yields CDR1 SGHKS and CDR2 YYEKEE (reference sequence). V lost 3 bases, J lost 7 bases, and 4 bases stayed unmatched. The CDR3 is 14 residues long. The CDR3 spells CASSSGLAENTQYF. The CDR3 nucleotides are TGTGCCAGCAGCTCGGGACTAGCGGAGAATACGCAGTATTTT.

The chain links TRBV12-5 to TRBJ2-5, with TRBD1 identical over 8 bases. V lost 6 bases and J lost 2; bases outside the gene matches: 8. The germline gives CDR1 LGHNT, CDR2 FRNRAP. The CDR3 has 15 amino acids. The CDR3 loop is CASGRGQEAQETQYF. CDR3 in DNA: TGTGCTAGTGGCCGGGGACAGGAGGCTCAAGAGACCCAGTACTTC.

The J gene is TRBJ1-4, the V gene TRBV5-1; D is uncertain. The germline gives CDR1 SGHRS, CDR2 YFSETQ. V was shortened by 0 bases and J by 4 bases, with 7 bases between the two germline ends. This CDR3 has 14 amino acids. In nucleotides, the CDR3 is TGCGCCAGCAGCTTGGACCAGATTAATGAAAAACTGTTTTTT. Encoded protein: CASSLDQINEKLFF.

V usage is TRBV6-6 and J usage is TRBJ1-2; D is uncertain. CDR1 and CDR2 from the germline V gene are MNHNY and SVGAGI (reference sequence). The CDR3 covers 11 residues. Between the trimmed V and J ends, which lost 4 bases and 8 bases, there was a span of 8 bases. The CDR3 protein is CASSSGQGYTF. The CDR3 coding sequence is TGTGCCAGCAGTTCTGGGCAAGGCTACACCTTC.

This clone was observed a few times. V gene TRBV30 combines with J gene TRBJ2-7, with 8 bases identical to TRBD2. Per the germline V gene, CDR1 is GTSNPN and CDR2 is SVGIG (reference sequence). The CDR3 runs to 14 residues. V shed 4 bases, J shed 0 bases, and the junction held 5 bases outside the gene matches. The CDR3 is CAWMKRGFSYEQYF. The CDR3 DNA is TGTGCCTGGATGAAGCGGGGGTTCTCCTACGAGCAGTACTTC. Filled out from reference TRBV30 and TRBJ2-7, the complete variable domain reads SQTIHQWPATLVQPVGSPLSLECTVEGTSNPNLYWYRQAAGRGLQLLFYSVGIGQISSEVPQNLSASRPQDRQFILSSKKLLLSDSGFYLCAWMKRGFSYEQYFGPGTRLTVT.

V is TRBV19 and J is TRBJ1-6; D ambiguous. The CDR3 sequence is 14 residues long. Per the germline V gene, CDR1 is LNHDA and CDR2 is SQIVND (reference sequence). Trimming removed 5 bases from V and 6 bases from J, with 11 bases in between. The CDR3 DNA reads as TGTGCCAGTAGTGAAGGACGGACTAATTCACCCCTCCACTTT. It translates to CASSEGRTNSPLHF. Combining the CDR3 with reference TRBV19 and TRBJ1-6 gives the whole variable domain DGGITQSPKYLFRKEGQNVTLSCEQNLNHDAMYWYRQDPGQGLRLIYYSQIVNDFQKGDIAEGYSVSREKKESFPLTVTSAQKNPTAFYLCASSEGRTNSPLHFGNGTRLTVT.

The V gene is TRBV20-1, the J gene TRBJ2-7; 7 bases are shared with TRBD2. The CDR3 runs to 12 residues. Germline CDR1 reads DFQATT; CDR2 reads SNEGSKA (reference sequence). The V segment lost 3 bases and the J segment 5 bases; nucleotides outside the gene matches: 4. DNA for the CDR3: TGCAGTGCTAGTGCGGGAGTCAACGAGCAGTACTTC. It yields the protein CSASAGVNEQYF.

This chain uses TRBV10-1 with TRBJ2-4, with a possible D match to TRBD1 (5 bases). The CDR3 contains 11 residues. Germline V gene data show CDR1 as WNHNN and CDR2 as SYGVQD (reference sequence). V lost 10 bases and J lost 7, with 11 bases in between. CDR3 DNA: TGCGCCACCCTAGACAGCAACATTCAGTACTTC. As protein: CATLDSNIQYF.

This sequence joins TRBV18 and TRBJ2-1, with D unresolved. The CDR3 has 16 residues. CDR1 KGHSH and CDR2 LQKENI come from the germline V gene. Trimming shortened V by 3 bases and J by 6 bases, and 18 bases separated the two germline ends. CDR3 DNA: TGTGCCAGCTCACCCCCAGAGCGTCGGGCCTCCAATGAGCAGTTCTTC. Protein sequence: CASSPPERRASNEQFF.

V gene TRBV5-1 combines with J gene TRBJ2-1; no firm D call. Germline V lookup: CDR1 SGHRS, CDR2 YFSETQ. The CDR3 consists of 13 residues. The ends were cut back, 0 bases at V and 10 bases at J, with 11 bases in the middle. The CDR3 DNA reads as TGCGCCAGCAGCTTGGAACCGGAAGGCGAGCAGTTCTTC. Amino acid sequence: CASSLEPEGEQFF.

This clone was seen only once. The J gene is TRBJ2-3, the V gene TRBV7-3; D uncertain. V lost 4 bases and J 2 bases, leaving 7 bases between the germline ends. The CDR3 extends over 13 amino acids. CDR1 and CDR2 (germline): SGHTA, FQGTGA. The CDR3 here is CASSSPNTDTQYF. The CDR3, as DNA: TGTGCCAGCAGCTCACCCAACACAGATACGCAGTATTTT.